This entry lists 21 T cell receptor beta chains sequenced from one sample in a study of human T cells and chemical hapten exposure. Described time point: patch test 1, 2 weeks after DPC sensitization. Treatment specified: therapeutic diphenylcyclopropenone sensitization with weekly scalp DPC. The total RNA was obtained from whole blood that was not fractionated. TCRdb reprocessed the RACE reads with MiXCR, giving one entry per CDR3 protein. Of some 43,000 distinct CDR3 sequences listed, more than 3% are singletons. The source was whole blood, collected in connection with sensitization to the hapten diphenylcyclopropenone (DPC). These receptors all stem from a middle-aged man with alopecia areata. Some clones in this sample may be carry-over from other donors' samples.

CDR3 DNA: TGCGCCAGCAGCCAAGATGGGGGGGGCTCGGGTGTTCACCTCCACTTT. This encodes CASSQDGGGSGVHLHF. The rearrangement uses TRBV4-1 and TRBJ1-6, with D maybe TRBD1 (6 bases). CDR1 MGHRA and CDR2 YSYEKL come from the germline V gene. CDR3 length: 16 residues. V was cut by 0 bases and J by 15 bases, with 21 bases left in between.

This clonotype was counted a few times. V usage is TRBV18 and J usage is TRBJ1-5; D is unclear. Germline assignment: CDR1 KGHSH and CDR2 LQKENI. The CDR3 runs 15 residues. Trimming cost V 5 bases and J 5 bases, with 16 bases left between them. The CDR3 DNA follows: TGTGCCAGCTCAGACGCAGCGTCCCAAGATCAGCCCCAGCATTTT. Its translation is CASSDAASQDQPQHF.

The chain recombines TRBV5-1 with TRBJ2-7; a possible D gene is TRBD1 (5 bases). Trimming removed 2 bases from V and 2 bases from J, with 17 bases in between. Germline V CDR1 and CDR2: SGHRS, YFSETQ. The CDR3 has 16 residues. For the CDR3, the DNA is TGCGCCAGCAGCTTCCGCAGGGATTTTGGGGCCTACGAGCAGTACTTC. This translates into CASSFRRDFGAYEQYF.

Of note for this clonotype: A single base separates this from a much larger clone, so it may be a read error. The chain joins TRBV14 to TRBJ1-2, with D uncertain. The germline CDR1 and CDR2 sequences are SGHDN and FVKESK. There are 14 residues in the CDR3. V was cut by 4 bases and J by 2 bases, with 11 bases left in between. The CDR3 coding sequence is TGTGCCAGCAGCCGTGAGGGCAGAAACTATGGCTACACCTTC. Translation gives CASSREGRNYGYTF.

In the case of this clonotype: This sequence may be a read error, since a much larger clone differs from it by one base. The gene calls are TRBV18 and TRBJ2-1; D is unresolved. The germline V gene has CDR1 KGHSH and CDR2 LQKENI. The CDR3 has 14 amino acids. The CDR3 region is CASSNLLNYNKQFF. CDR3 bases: TGTGCCAGCTCCAACCTACTTAACTACAATAAGCAGTTCTTC.

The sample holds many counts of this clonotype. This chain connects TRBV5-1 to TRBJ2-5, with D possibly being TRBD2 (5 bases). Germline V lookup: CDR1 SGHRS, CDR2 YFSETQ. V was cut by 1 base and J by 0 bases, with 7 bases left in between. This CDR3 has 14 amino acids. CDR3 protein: CASSLLADQETQYF. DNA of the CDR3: TGCGCCAGCAGCTTGCTAGCAGACCAAGAGACCCAGTACTTC.

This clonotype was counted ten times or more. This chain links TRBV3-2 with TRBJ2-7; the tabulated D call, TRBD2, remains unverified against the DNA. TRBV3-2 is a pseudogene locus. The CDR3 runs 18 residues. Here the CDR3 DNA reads TGTGCCAGCAGCCCCCGGGCGGATCTAGCGGGGGAACCCTACGAGCAGTACTTC. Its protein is CASSPRADLAGEPYEQYF.

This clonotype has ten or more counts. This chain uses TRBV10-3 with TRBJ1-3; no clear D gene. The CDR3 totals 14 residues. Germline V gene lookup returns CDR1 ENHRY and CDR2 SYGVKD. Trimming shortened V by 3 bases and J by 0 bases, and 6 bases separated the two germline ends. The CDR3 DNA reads TGTGCCATCAGTGACTCTATCTCTGGAAACACCATATATTTT. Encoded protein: CAISDSISGNTIYF.

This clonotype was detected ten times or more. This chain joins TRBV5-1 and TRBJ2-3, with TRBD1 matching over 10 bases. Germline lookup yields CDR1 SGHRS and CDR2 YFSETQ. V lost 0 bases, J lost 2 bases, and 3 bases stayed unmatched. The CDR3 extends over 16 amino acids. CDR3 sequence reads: CASSLGQGAPTDTQYF. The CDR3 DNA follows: TGCGCCAGCAGCTTGGGACAGGGGGCACCCACAGATACGCAGTATTTT.

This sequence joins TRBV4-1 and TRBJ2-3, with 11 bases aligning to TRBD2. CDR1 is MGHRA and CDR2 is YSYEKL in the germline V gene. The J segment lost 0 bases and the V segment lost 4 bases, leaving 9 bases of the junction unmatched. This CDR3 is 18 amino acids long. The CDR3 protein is CASSRYSGRASSTDTQYF. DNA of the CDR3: TGCGCCAGCAGCCGGTATAGCGGGAGGGCCTCGAGCACAGATACGCAGTATTTT.

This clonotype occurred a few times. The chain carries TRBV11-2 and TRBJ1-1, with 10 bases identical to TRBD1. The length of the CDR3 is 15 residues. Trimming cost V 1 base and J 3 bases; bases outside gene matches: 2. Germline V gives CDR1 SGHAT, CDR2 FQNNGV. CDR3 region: CASSLVTGGHTEAFF. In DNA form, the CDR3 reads TGTGCCAGCAGCTTAGTGACAGGGGGCCACACTGAAGCTTTCTTT.

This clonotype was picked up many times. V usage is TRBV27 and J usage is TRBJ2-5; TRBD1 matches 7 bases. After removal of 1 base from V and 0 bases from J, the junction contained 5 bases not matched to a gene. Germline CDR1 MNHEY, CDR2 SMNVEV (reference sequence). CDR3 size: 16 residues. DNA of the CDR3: TGTGCCAGCAGTTTATTACAGGGGCAGTACCAAGAGACCCAGTACTTC. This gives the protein CASSLLQGQYQETQYF.

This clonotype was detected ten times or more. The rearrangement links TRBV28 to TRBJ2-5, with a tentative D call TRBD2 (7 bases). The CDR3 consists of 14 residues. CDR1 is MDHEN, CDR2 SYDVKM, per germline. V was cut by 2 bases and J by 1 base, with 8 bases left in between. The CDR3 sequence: CASSLGGAQETQYF. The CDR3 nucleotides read TGTGCCAGCAGTTTAGGGGGGGCCCAAGAGACCCAGTACTTC.

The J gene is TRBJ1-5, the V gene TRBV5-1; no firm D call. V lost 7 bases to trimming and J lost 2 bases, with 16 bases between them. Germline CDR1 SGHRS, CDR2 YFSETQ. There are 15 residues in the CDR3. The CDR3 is CASSPTGYGNQPQHF. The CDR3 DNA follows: TGCGCCAGCTCACCGACGGGGTACGGCAATCAGCCCCAGCATTTT.

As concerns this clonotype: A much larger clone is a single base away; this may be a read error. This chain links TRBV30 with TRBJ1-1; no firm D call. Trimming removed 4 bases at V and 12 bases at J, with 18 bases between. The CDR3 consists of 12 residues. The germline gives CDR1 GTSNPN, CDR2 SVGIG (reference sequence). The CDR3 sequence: CAWNTRHLAPFF. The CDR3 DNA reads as TGTGCCTGGAACACAAGGCACCTTGCTCCTTTCTTT.

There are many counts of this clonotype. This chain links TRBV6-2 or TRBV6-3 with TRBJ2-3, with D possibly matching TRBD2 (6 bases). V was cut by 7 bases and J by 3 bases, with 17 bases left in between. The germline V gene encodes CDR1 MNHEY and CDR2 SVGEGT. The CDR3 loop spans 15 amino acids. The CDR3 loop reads CASIYLPGRTDTQYF. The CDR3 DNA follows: TGTGCCAGCATTTATCTTCCAGGGAGGACAGATACGCAGTATTTT.

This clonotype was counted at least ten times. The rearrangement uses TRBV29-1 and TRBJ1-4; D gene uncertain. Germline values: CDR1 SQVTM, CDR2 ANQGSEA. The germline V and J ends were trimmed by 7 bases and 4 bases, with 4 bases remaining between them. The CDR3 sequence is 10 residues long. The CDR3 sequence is CSAFNEKLFF. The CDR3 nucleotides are TGCAGCGCCTTTAATGAAAAACTGTTTTTT.

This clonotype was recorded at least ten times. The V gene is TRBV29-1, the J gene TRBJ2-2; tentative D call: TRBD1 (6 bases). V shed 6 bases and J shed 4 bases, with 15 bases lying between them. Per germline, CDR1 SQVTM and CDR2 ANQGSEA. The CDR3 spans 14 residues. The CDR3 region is CSVRRTESTGELFF. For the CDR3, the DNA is TGCAGCGTCCGTCGGACAGAGAGCACCGGGGAGCTGTTTTTT.

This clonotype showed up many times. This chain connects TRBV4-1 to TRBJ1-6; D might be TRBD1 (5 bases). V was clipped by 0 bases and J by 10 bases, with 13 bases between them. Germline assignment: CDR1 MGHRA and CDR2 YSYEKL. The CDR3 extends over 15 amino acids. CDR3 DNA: TGCGCCAGCAGCCAAGAGTTGCAGGGTAGCTCACCCCTCCACTTT. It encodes CASSQELQGSSPLHF.

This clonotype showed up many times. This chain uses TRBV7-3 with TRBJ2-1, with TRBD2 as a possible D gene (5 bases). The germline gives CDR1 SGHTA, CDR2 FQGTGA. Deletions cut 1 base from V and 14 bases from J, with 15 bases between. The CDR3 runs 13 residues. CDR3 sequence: CASSLNSAGEEFF. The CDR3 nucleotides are TGTGCCAGCAGCTTAAATTCGGCCGGGGAAGAGTTCTTC.

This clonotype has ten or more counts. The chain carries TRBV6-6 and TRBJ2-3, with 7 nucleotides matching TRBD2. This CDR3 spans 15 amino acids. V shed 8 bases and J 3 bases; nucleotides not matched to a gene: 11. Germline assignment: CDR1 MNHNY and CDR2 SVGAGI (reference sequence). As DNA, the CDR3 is TGTGCCAGCGCCCACGGGGTAGCGGGTACAGATACGCAGTATTTT. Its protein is CASAHGVAGTDTQYF.